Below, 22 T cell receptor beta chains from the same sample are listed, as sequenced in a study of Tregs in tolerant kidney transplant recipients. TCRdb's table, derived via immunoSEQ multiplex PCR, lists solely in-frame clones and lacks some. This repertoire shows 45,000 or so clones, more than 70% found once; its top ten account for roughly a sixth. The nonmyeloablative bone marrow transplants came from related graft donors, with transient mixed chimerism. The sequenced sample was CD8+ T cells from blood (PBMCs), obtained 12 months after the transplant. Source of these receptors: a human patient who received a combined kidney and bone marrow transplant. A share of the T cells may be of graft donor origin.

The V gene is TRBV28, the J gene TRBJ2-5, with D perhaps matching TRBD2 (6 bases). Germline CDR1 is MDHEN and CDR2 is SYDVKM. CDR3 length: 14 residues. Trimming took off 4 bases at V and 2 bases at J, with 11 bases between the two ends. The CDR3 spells CASSSRLVQETQYF. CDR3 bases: TGTGCCAGCAGTTCCCGACTAGTTCAAGAGACCCAGTACTTC.

The CDR3 sequence: CASSPTTSSEQYF. CDR3 in DNA: TGTGCCAGCAGCCCCACGACTAGCTCCGAGCAGTACTTC. The J gene is TRBJ2-7, the V gene TRBV7-2; 7 bases align to TRBD2. The CDR3 length is 13 residues. The ends lost 5 bases at V and 6 bases at J; junction bases unmatched: 7. Germline V gene lookup returns CDR1 SGHTA and CDR2 FQGNSA.

This CDR3 is CASSEGNRGPYSNQPQHF. In nucleotides, the CDR3 is TGTGCCAGCAGTGAAGGGAACAGGGGGCCGTATAGCAATCAGCCCCAGCATTTT. This rearrangement joins TRBV2 to TRBJ1-5; 9 positions match TRBD1. The V segment lost 1 base and the J segment 0 bases; nucleotides outside the gene matches: 7. CDR1 and CDR2 (germline): SNHLY, FYNNEI. This CDR3 comprises 18 residues.

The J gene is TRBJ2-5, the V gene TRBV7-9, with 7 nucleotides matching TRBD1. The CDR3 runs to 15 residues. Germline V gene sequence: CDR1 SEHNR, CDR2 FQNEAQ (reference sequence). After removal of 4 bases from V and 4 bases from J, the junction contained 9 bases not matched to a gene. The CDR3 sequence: CASSSKGTVRETQYF. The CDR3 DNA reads TGTGCCAGCAGCTCCAAAGGGACAGTCCGAGAGACCCAGTACTTC.

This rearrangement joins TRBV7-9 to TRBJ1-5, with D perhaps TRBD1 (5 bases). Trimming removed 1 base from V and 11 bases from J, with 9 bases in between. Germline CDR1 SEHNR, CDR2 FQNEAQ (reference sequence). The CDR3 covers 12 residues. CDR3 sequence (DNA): TGTGCCAGCAGCTTAGTCCGGGGGGCCCAGCATTTT. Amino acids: CASSLVRGAQHF. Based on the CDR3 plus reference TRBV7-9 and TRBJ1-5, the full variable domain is DTGVSQNPRHKITKRGQNVTFRCDPISEHNRLYWYRQTLGQGPEFLTYFQNEAQLEKSRLLSDRFSAERPKGSFSTLEIQRTEQGDSAMYLCASSLVRGAQHFGDGTRLSIL.

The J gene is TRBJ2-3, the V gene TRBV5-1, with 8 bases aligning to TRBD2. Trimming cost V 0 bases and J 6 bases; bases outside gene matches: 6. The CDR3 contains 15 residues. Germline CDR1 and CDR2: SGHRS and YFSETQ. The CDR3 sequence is CASSLGTSSRDTQYF. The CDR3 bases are TGCGCCAGCAGCTTGGGGACTAGCAGTCGTGATACGCAGTATTTT. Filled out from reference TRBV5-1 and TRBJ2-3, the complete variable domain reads KAGVTQTPRYLIKTRGQQVTLSCSPISGHRSVSWYQQTPGQGLQFLFEYFSETQRNKGNFPGRFSGRQFSNSRSEMNVSTLELGDSALYLCASSLGTSSRDTQYFGPGTRLTVL.

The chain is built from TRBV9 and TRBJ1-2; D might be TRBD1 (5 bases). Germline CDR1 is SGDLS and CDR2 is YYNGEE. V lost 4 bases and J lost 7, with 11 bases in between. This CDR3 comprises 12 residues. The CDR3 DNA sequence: TGTGCCAGCAGCCCCAGCGGGGGTGGCTACACCTTC. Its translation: CASSPSGGGYTF.

The CDR3, as DNA: TGTGCCAGTAGATACGGGGACACCATATATTTT. This sequence encodes CASRYGDTIYF. The V and J genes are TRBV19 and TRBJ1-3; no firm D call. This CDR3 is built from 11 residues. CDR1 and CDR2 from the germline V gene are LNHDA and SQIVND (reference sequence). Trimming took 6 bases from V and 8 from J, leaving 8 bases between them.

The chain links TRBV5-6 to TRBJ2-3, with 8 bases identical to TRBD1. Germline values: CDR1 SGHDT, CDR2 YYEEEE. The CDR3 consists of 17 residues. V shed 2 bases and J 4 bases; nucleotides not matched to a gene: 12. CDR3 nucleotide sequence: TGTGCCAGCAGCTTAAAATCAGGGGGCCGGTGGTCAGATACGCAGTATTTT. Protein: CASSLKSGGRWSDTQYF.

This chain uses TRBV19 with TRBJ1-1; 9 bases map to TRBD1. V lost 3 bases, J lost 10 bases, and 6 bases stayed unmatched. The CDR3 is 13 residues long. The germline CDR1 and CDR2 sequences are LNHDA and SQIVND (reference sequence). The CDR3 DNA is TGTGCCAGTAGTATTTTTACAGGGGGCACAGCTTTCTTT. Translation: CASSIFTGGTAFF.

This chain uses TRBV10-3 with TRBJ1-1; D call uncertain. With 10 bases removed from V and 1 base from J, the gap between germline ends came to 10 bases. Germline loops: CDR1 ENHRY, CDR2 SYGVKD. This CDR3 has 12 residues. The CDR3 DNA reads TGTGCCACGCTGGCAGGGAACACTGAAGCTTTCTTT. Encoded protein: CATLAGNTEAFF.

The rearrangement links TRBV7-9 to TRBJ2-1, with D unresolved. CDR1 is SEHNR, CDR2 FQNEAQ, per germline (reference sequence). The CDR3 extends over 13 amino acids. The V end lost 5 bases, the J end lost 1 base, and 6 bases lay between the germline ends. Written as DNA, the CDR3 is TGTGCCAGCAGCACCAGGTCCTACAATGAGCAGTTCTTC. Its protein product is CASSTRSYNEQFF.

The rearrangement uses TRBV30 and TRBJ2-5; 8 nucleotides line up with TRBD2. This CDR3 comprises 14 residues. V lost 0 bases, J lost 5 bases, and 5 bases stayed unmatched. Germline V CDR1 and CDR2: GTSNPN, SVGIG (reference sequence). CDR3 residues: CAWSVPSGLETQYF. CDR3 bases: TGTGCCTGGAGTGTGCCTAGCGGGTTGGAGACCCAGTACTTC. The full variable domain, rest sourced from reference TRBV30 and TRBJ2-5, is SQTIHQWPATLVQPVGSPLSLECTVEGTSNPNLYWYRQAAGRGLQLLFYSVGIGQISSEVPQNLSASRPQDRQFILSSKKLLLSDSGFYLCAWSVPSGLETQYFGPGTRLLVL.

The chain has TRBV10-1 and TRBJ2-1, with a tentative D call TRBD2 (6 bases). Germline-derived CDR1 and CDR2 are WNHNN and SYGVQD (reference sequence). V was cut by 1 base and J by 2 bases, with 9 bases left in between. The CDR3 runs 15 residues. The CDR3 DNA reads TGCGCCAGCAGTGAGTGGAGGGAGGCCTACAATGAGCAGTTCTTC. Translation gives CASSEWREAYNEQFF.

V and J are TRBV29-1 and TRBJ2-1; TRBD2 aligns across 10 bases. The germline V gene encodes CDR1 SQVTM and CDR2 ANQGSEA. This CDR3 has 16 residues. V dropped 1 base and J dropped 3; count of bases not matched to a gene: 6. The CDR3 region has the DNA TGCAGCGTTGAAGGGTTAGCTAGCGGGAGCTACAATGAGCAGTTCTTC. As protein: CSVEGLASGSYNEQFF.

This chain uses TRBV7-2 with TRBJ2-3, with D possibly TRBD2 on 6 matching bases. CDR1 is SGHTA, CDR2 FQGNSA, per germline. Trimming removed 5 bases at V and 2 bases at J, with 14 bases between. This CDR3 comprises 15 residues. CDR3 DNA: TGTGCCAGCAGCCCTAGGAGGGGTCCCACAGATACGCAGTATTTT. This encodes CASSPRRGPTDTQYF.

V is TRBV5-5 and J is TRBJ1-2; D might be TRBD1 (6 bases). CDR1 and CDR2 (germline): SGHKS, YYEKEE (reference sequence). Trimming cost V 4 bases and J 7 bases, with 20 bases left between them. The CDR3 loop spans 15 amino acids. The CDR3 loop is CASSLPSQGLGGYTF. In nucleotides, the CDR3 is TGTGCCAGCAGCCTACCCTCCCAGGGGCTGGGTGGCTACACCTTC.

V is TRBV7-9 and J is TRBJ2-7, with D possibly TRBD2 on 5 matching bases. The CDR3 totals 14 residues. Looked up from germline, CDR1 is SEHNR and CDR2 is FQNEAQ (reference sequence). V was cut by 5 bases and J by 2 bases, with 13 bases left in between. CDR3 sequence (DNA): TGTGCCAGCAGCCCCGGGATAACGCCCTACGAGCAGTACTTC. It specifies CASSPGITPYEQYF.

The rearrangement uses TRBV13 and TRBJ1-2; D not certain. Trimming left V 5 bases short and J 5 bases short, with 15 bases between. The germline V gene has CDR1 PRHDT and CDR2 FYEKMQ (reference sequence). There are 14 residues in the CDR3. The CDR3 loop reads CASSKGSAGYGYTF. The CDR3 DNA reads TGTGCCAGCAGCAAAGGTAGTGCAGGATATGGCTACACCTTC.

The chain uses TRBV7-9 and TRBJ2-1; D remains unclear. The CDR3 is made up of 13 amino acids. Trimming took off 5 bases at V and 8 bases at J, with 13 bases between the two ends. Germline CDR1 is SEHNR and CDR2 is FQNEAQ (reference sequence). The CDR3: CASSPVAADEQFF. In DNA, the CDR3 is TGTGCCAGCAGCCCAGTGGCGGCAGATGAGCAGTTCTTC.

The CDR3 region has the DNA TGTGCCAGCAGCACCCGGGGTAGCGGGGGGGCGGGAGATACGCAGTATTTT. Its protein is CASSTRGSGGAGDTQYF. This rearrangement joins TRBV9 to TRBJ2-3; 11 bases are shared with TRBD2. The junction had 12 bases not matched to a gene; V was cut back by 4 bases and J by 5 bases. Germline V CDR1 and CDR2: SGDLS, YYNGEE. The CDR3 covers 17 residues.

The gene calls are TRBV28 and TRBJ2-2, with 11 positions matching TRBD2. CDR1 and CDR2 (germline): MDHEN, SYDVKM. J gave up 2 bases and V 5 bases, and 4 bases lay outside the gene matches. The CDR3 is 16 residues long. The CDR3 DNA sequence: TGTGCCAGCAGTCTAGCGGGAGGACGAAACACCGGGGAGCTGTTTTTT. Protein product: CASSLAGGRNTGELFF. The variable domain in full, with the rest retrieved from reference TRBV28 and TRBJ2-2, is DVKVTQSSRYLVKRTGEKVFLECVQDMDHENMFWYRQDPGLGLRLIYFSYDVKMKEKGDIPEGYSVSREKKERFSLILESASTNQTSMYLCASSLAGGRNTGELFFGEGSRLTVL.